What follows are 30 T cell receptor delta chains derived from one specimen sequenced in a study of gamma-delta chains in newborns, infants, children. TCRdb reprocessed the reads through CATT. The sample has roughly 5,000 delta-chain clones, around 3% seen once. The material sequenced was blood. These receptors were collected from a child who was a newborn, infant or young child, either healthy, febrile or measles-vaccinated (not recorded which).

Note on this clone: A far larger clone is one base from this, pointing to a likely read error. V gene TRDV1 combines with J gene TRDJ3, with TRDD3 matching over 9 bases. The CDR3 contains 23 residues. Germline CDR1 reads TSWWSYY; CDR2 reads QGS. The DNA for the CDR3 is TGTGCTCTTGGGGAACACGTAAGAAGTACTGGGGGAAAAAGCTCCTGGGACACCCAACAGATGTTTTTC. It specifies CALGEHVRSTGGKSSWDTQQMFF.

This clone has more than one count but fewer than ten. TCRdb shows a much larger clone's protein in place of this DNA's translation, and the two differ at residue 3, likely through a read error; the protein shown is translated from the DNA. This chain links TRDV2 with TRDJ3; 11 nucleotides align to TRDD3. Per germline, CDR1 GEAIGNYY and CDR2 EKD. The CDR3 loop spans 18 amino acids. The CDR3 reads CAYDTVLGDTWDTRQMFF. The DNA of the CDR3 is TGTGCCTATGACACCGTACTGGGGGATACCTGGGACACCCGACAGATGTTTTTC.

This clone was found a few times. Being one base from a much bigger clone, this may be a read error. This chain links TRDV2 with TRDJ2, with D unclear. Trimming removed 0 bases from V and 7 bases from J, with 14 bases in between. The CDR3 sequence is 15 residues long. Germline-derived CDR1 and CDR2 are GEAIGNYY and EKD. This CDR3 is CACDTVTRGLAQLFF. The CDR3 DNA is TGTGCCTGTGACACCGTTACGCGGGGCCTAGCACAACTCTTCTTT.

This clone was found a few times. This likely came from a read error, as a far larger clone is one base away. Other DNA sequences from this sample encode an identical CDR3 as well. This chain connects TRDV2 to TRDJ3; 7 bases line up with TRDD3. CDR3 length: 15 residues. The germline CDR1 and CDR2 sequences are GEAIGNYY and EKD. CDR3 sequence reads: CACDWGTWDTRQMFF. DNA for the CDR3: TGTGCCTGTGACTGGGGGACCTGGGACACCCGGCAGATGTTTTTC.

In its sample, this clone ranks as large. Other DNA variants within this sample encode the same CDR3. CDR3 protein: CALDEAGRDMTAQLFF. As DNA, the CDR3 is TGTGCTCTTGATGAGGCCGGCCGGGATATGACAGCACAACTCTTCTTT. The gene calls are TRDV1 and TRDJ2, with D perhaps matching TRDD3 (6 bases). The CDR3 is 16 amino acids. Trimming took off 7 bases at V and 3 bases at J, with 18 bases between the two ends. Germline values: CDR1 TSWWSYY, CDR2 QGS.

With regard to this clone: This DNA translates differently at residue 11 from the TCRdb protein, which is that of a much larger clone; a read error is likely, and the protein shown is the DNA's own translation. The chain has TRAV29/DV5 and TRDJ1; 9 bases match TRDD3. The CDR3 has 17 residues. Looked up from germline, CDR1 is NSMFDY and CDR2 is ISSIKDK. CDR3 sequence: CAASAGIRNGHTDKLIF. The CDR3 nucleotides read TGCGCAGCAAGCGCGGGGATACGAAACGGGCACACCGATAAACTCATCTTT.

This clone was detected only a few times. A read error is possible here, since a much larger clone lies one base away. V usage is TRAV29/DV5 and J usage is TRDJ2; 13 bases align to TRDD3. Germline V lookup: CDR1 NSMFDY, CDR2 ISSIKDK. V lost 5 bases to trimming and J lost 0 bases; unmatched junction nucleotides: 25. The CDR3 is 23 amino acids. This chain's CDR3 is CAAWRGLLGDTRGRRALTAQLFF. The CDR3 nucleotides read TGTGCAGCTTGGAGGGGGTTACTGGGGGATACGCGAGGCCGGCGAGCTTTGACAGCACAACTCTTCTTT.

A word on this clone: Given a far larger clone just one base away, this is likely a sequencing read error. The rearrangement links TRDV2 to TRDJ3; 7 bases map to TRDD3. The CDR3 runs to 19 residues. Germline loops: CDR1 GEAIGNYY, CDR2 EKD. Here the CDR3 reads CACDDGYAASSWDTRQVFF. DNA for the CDR3: TGTGCCTGTGACGACGGATACGCGGCGAGCTCCTGGGACACCCGACAGGTGTTTTTC.

This clone has just a few counts. This likely stems from a read error, as it lies one base from a far larger clone. The same CDR3 arises from other DNA sequences in this sample as well. The chain couples TRAV29/DV5 to TRDJ1, with TRDD3 matching over 9 bases. CDR1 and CDR2 from the germline V gene are NSMFDY and ISSIKDK. V lost 0 bases to trimming and J lost 2 bases; unmatched junction nucleotides: 8. This CDR3 has 16 amino acids. The chain's CDR3 is CAASEKLLGDTDKLIF. In DNA, the CDR3 is TGTGCAGCAAGCGAAAAACTCCTGGGGGATACCGATAAACTCATCTTT. Using reference TRAV29/DV5 and TRDJ1 for the parts outside the CDR3, the full variable domain is DQQVKQNSPSLSVQEGRISILNCDYTNSMFDYFLWYKKYPAEGPTFLISISSIKDKNEDGRFTVFLNKSAKHLSLHIVPSQPGDSAVYFCAASEKLLGDTDKLIFGKGTRVTVEP.

In this sample, this clone turned up a few times. Since a far larger clone is one base different, this is likely a read error. The chain joins TRDV2 to TRDJ3, with TRDD3 matching 10 bases. Per germline, CDR1 GEAIGNYY and CDR2 EKD. The CDR3 is made up of 19 amino acids. Here the CDR3 DNA reads TGTGCCTGTGACACTGGGGGATACCCCAGCTCCTGGGACGCCCGACAGATGTTTTTC. Protein sequence: CACDTGGYPSSWDARQMFF.

As concerns this clone: TCRdb shows a much larger clone's protein in place of this DNA's translation, and the two differ at residue 14, likely through a read error; the protein shown is translated from the DNA. The chain has TRDV3 and TRDJ3; TRDD3 matches at 11 bases. Germline assignment: CDR1 TVYSNPD and CDR2 GDNSRS (reference sequence). The CDR3 is 16 amino acids. DNA of the CDR3: TGTGCCTTTACTGGGGGATACTCCTGGGACACCCGACAGCTGTTTTTC. Translating gives CAFTGGYSWDTRQLFF.

This clone rates as medium-sized. This specimen includes other DNA sequences encoding the same CDR3. The V call is TRDV2, the J call TRDJ3, with D perhaps matching TRDD3 (5 bases). Looked up from germline, CDR1 is GEAIGNYY and CDR2 is EKD. V lost 5 bases to trimming and J lost 0 bases, with 13 bases between them. The CDR3 sequence is 17 residues long. Written as DNA, the CDR3 is TGTGCCTGTGCCGGGGGGTCTAGCTCCTGGGACACCCGACAGATGTTTTTC. Its protein is CACAGGSSSWDTRQMFF.

This clone occurred a few times. TCRdb's protein, taken from a much larger clone, differs from this DNA's translation at residue 11, likely owing to a read error; the protein displayed comes from the DNA. The chain is built from TRDV2 and TRDJ3; possible D gene TRDD3, 5 bases. The CDR3 is made up of 18 amino acids. Germline lookup yields CDR1 GEAIGNYY and CDR2 EKD. CDR3 nucleotides: TGTGCCTGTGACGTCAGGATTTCGACCGCCGGGGACCCCCGACAGATGTTTTTC. Its protein is CACDVRISTAGDPRQMFF.

This clone is medium-sized (0.01 to 0.1%). A much larger clone lies one base from this, so it may be a read error. Other DNA sequences in this specimen translate into the identical CDR3. The V and J genes are TRDV2 and TRDJ2, with 12 bases aligning to TRDD3. Germline V gives CDR1 GEAIGNYY, CDR2 EKD. The CDR3 is 20 residues long. The CDR3 DNA sequence: TGTGCCTGTGTACCGTACTGGGGGATACTTGGGAGTCCACAGACAGCCCAACTCTTCTTT. It yields the protein CACVPYWGILGSPQTAQLFF.

A word on this clone: Other DNA sequences in this specimen translate into the identical CDR3. This chain connects TRDV1 to TRDJ1, with D maybe TRDD3 (5 bases). The CDR3 is 17 residues long. V was shortened by 8 bases and J by 1 base, with 23 bases between the two germline ends. Germline CDR1 is TSWWSYY and CDR2 is QGS. The CDR3 here is CALLKGKVPSRTDKLIF. The CDR3, as DNA: TGTGCTCTTTTGAAGGGGAAGGTTCCGTCACGCACCGATAAACTCATCTTT.

Note on this clone: A far larger clone is just one base off, so this is likely a read error. Other DNA sequences in the sample encode the same CDR3. The chain employs TRDV2 and TRDJ3; TRDD3 matches 10 bases. Germline V gene sequence: CDR1 GEAIGNYY, CDR2 EKD. The CDR3 is 20 amino acids. This CDR3 is CACDTVLGDRSSWDTRQMFF. CDR3 nucleotide sequence: TGTGCCTGCGACACCGTACTGGGGGATCGGTCCTCCTGGGACACCCGACAGATGTTTTTC.

This clone was observed a handful of times. TCRdb lists the protein of a much larger clone for this DNA, which differs at residue 7, so this is likely a read error; the protein given here is translated from the DNA itself. V and J are TRDV2 and TRDJ2; D unresolved. The V end was cut by 2 bases, the J end by 4 bases, with 10 bases between. The CDR3 is 14 amino acids. Germline values: CDR1 GEAIGNYY, CDR2 EKD. CDR3 residues: CACDRGVWTAQLFF. For the CDR3, the DNA is TGTGCCTGTGACAGAGGGGTATGGACAGCACAACTCTTCTTT.

Regarding this clone: This sequence may be a read error, since a much larger clone differs from it by one base. The same CDR3 is also encoded by other DNA sequences in this sample. The J gene is TRDJ3, the V gene TRDV2, with 13 bases matching TRDD3. CDR1 is GEAIGNYY and CDR2 is EKD in the germline V gene. With V trimmed by 4 bases and J by 1 base, 3 bases remained unmatched. There are 18 residues in the CDR3. The CDR3 loop is CACDTGGYGSWDTRQMFF. The CDR3 DNA reads TGTGCCTGTGATACTGGGGGATACGGATCCTGGGACACCCGACAGATGTTTTTC.

A word on this clone: TCRdb's listed protein matches a much larger clone and diverges from this DNA's translation at residue 7, likely through a read error; the protein shown comes from the DNA. V is TRDV2 and J is TRDJ2; 7 bases are a match to TRDD3. The germline V gene has CDR1 GEAIGNYY and CDR2 EKD. The V and J ends lost 2 bases and 4 bases, in that order; junction bases with no gene match: 6. This CDR3 spans 15 amino acids. CDR3 sequence: CACDILRDTTAQLFF. The CDR3 DNA follows: TGTGCCTGTGACATACTGAGGGATACGACAGCACAACTCTTCTTT.

Comment on this clone: TCRdb assigns this DNA the protein of a much larger clone, which departs from its translation at residue 3; this likely reflects a read error, and the protein shown comes from translating the DNA. The V and J genes are TRDV2 and TRDJ3; unclear D gene. The germline gives CDR1 GEAIGNYY, CDR2 EKD. The CDR3 runs to 17 residues. The CDR3 region is CASDTVEGAWDTRQMFF. The CDR3 region has the DNA TGTGCCAGTGACACCGTGGAGGGTGCCTGGGACACCCGACAGATGTTTTTC.

This clone appeared a few times. The translation of this DNA and the TCRdb protein of a much larger clone differ at residue 8, probably owing to a read error; the protein shown here is translated from the DNA. This chain links TRDV2 with TRDJ3; the match to TRDD3 covers 7 bases. CDR3 length: 18 residues. The V gene end was trimmed by 1 base and the J gene end by 4 bases; junction bases not matched to a gene: 9. CDR1 and CDR2 from the germline V gene are GEAIGNYY and EKD. The CDR3 DNA follows: TGTGCCTGTGACACGCTGGGGGGTACGACGTGGGACACCCGACAGATGTTTTTC. This gives the protein CACDTLGGTTWDTRQMFF.

This clone was recorded at least ten times. Germline is not matched at one junction end, which may reflect a read error. The V gene is TRDV2, the J gene TRDJ3; tentatively, D is TRDD3 (6 bases). Looked up from germline, CDR1 is GEAIGNYY and CDR2 is EKD. CDR3 length: 20 amino acids. CDR3 region: CACDTVGATKGSWDTRQMFF. The CDR3 bases are TGTGCCTGTGACACCGTGGGGGCTACGAAGGGCTCCTGGGACACCCGCCAGATGTTTTTC.

Notes on this clone: The protein in TCRdb stems from a much larger clone and differs at residue 14 from this DNA's translation, likely a read error; here the protein is translated from the DNA. The rearrangement uses TRDV2 and TRDJ3; TRDD3 agrees at 11 bases. This CDR3 region has 19 residues. CDR1 and CDR2 (germline): GEAIGNYY, EKD. CDR3: CACVSLGDTFGWDARQMFF. The CDR3 coding sequence is TGTGCCTGTGTGTCCCTGGGGGATACCTTCGGCTGGGACGCCCGACAGATGTTTTTC.

Concerning this clone: The TCRdb protein comes from a much larger clone and disagrees with this DNA's translation at residue 12, likely due to a read error; the protein given here is derived from the DNA. The genes are TRDV3 and TRDJ2; tentative D call: TRDD3 (6 bases). The CDR3 runs 15 residues. Germline values: CDR1 TVYSNPD, CDR2 GDNSRS (reference sequence). The CDR3 spells CAFSWGSALTALLFF. DNA of the CDR3: TGTGCCTTTAGCTGGGGATCCGCTTTGACAGCACTACTCTTCTTT.

This clone is large in the sample. In the same sample, other DNA sequences code for this CDR3. V is TRDV2 and J is TRDJ1; 7 nucleotides agree with TRDD3. The junction had 7 bases not matched to a gene; V was cut back by 1 base and J by 0 bases. Germline lookup yields CDR1 GEAIGNYY and CDR2 EKD. CDR3 length: 16 amino acids. DNA of the CDR3: TGTGCCTGTGACACAGGAGGGGGATCGTACACCGATAAACTCATCTTT. This encodes CACDTGGGSYTDKLIF.

This clone was detected a few times. The rearrangement joins TRDV1 to TRDJ1; D perhaps matches TRDD3 (6 bases). Germline assignment: CDR1 TSWWSYY and CDR2 QGS. This CDR3 comprises 17 residues. Trimming removed 2 bases from V and 10 bases from J, with 26 bases in between. The CDR3 region is CALGEGEFAVGVRGLIF. DNA for the CDR3: TGTGCTCTTGGGGAAGGAGAGTTCGCGGTGGGGGTCCGGGGACTCATCTTT.

This clone was picked up many times. One end of the junction does not line up with germline, which may come from a read error. The chain is built from TRDV2 and TRDJ3, with 8 bases that match TRDD3. The length of the CDR3 is 16 residues. The germline gives CDR1 GEAIGNYY, CDR2 EKD. In DNA form, the CDR3 reads TGTGCCTGTGACTTACTGGGGGCTTGGGACACCCGCCAGATGTTTTTC. It codes for CACDLLGAWDTRQMFF.

A few counts support this clone. A read error may explain this, as a much larger clone is one base away. The chain couples TRDV1 to TRDJ1, with 12 bases matching TRDD3. Germline values: CDR1 TSWWSYY, CDR2 QGS. J lost 6 bases, V lost 4 bases, and 24 bases had no gene match. This CDR3 comprises 21 residues. CDR3 region: CALGASRAQRPYWGIPNKLIF. DNA for the CDR3: TGTGCTCTTGGGGCCAGCCGGGCCCAAAGGCCTTACTGGGGGATACCGAATAAACTCATCTTT.

Concerning this clone: A clone one base away is much larger, so this may be a read error. J is TRDJ2 and V is TRAV29/DV5; TRDD3 matches at 8 bases. V lost 5 bases, J lost 0 bases, and 30 bases stayed unmatched. The V gene's germline CDR1 is NSMFDY and CDR2 ISSIKDK. This CDR3 is 23 amino acids long. The CDR3 DNA reads as TGTGCAGCTTCGAGGGGGTTACTGGGGGGTACGCGAGGCCGGCGAGCTTTGACAGCACAACTCTTCTTT. This translates into CAASRGLLGGTRGRRALTAQLFF.

A few counts support this clone. A far more abundant clone sits one base away, making this likely a read error. This sample also contains other DNA sequences that code for the same CDR3. The V gene is TRDV1, the J gene TRDJ2; D is uncertain. Between the trimmed V and J ends, which lost 7 bases and 3 bases, there was a span of 18 bases. Germline V CDR1 and CDR2: TSWWSYY, QGS. The CDR3 length is 16 residues. The DNA of the CDR3 is TGTGCTCTTGATGAGGCCGGCCGTGATATGACAGCACAACTCTTCTTT. Its translation is CALDEAGRDMTAQLFF.